The sequence of this T cell receptor beta chain was determined in a study of identical twins. General study findings and limits: High-abundance cord blood beta clonotypes had fewer insertions; memory repertoires showed none.

TCRdb processed the 5' RACE reads anew with MiXCR; each CDR3 protein has one entry. The table shows hundreds of thousands of distinct CDR3 sequences, with roughly an eighth occurring only once. Many counts were recorded for this clonotype. No antigen is known for it. Germline CDR1 and CDR2: SQVTM and ANQGSEA. Trimming left V 4 bases short and J 1 base short, with 5 bases between. The CDR3 totals 11 residues. The same data also contributed to another study, on yellow fever vaccine responses in identical twins. That publication notes: Reportedly, the response of twins' T cells to the vaccine seemed partly convergent, partly personalized.

The chain is built from TRBV29-1 and TRBJ2-7; D uncertain. This sequence was found in a woman aged 18-35 years in good health. Source material: CD8+ T cells sorted from blood. CDR3 nucleotide sequence: TGCAGCGTTGTCTCTTCCTACGAGCAGTACTTC. This translates into CSVVSSYEQYF.